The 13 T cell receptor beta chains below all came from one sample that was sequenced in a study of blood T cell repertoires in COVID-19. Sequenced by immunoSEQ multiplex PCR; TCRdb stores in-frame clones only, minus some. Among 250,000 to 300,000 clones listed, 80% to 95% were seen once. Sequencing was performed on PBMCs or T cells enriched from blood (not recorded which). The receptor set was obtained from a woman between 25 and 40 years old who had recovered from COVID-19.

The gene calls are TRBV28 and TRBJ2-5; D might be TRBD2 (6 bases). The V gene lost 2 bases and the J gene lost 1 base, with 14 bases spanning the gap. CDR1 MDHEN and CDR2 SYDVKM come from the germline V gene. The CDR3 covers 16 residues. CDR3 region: CASSLSGRRGQETQYF. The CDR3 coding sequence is TGTGCCAGCAGTTTAAGCGGGCGAAGGGGCCAAGAGACCCAGTACTTC.

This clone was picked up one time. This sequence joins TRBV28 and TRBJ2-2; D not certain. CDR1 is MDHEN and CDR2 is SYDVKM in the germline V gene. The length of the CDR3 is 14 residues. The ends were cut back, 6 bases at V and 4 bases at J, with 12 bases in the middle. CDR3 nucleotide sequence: TGTGCCAGCAGGTTTAACCCTAGCACCGGGGAGCTGTTTTTT. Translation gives CASRFNPSTGELFF.

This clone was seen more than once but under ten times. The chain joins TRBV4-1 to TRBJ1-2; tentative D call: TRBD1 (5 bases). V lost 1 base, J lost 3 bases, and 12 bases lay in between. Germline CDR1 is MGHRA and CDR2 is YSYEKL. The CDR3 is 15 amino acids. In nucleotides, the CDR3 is TGCGCCAGCAGCCAAGGTGGGGGGATCGACTATGGCTACACCTTC. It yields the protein CASSQGGGIDYGYTF.

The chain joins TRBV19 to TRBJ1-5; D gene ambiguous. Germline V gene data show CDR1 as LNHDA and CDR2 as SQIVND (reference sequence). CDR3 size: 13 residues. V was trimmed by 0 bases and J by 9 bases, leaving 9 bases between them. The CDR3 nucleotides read TGTGCCAGTAGTATAGATCAAGGAGCGCCCCAGCATTTT. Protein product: CASSIDQGAPQHF.

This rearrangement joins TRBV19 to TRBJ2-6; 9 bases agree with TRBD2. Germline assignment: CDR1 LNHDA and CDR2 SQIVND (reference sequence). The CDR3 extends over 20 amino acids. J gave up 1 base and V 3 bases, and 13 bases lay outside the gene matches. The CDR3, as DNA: TGTGCCAGTAGTATTATGCGAGCGGGAGGCCCAGGGTCTGGGGCCAACGTCCTGACTTTC. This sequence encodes CASSIMRAGGPGSGANVLTF.

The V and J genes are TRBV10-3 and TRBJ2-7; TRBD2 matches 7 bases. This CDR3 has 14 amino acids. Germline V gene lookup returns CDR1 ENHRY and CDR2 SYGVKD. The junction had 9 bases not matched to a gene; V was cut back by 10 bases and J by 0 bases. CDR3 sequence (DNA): TGTGCCACCGAGAGCGGGGCAAGCTCCTACGAGCAGTACTTC. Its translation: CATESGASSYEQYF.

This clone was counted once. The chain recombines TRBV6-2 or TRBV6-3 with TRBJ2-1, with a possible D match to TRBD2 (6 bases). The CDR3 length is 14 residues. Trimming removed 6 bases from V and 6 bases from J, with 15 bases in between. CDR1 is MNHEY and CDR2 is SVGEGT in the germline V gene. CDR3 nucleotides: TGTGCCAGCAGCGCCCTTACTAGCAGCAATGAGCAGTTCTTC. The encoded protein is CASSALTSSNEQFF.

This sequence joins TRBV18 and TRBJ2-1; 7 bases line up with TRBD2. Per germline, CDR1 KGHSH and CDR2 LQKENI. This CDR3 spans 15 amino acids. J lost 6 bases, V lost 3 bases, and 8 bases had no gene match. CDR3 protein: CASSPRSGDVNEQFF. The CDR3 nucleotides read TGTGCCAGCTCACCTAGAAGCGGGGACGTCAATGAGCAGTTCTTC.

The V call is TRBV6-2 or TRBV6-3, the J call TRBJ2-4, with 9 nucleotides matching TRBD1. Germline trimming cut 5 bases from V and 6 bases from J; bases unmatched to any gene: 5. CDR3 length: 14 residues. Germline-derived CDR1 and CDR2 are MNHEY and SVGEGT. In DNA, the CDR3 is TGTGCCAGCAGTACGGGACAGGGTGGAAACATTCAGTACTTC. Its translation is CASSTGQGGNIQYF.

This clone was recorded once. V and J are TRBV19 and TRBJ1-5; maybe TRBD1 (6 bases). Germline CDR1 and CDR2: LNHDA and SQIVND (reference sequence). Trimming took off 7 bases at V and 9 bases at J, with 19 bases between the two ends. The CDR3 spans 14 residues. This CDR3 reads CASTSGQGSPPQHF. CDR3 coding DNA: TGTGCCAGTACCTCGGGACAAGGGTCCCCGCCCCAGCATTTT.

The CDR3 bases are TGTGCCAGCACCCTTAGCCCGGGACAGGGATACAATGAGCAGTTCTTC. Translated, it gives CASTLSPGQGYNEQFF. The rearrangement joins TRBV7-2 to TRBJ2-1, with TRBD1 identical over 9 bases. V lost 7 bases, J lost 4 bases, and 11 bases stayed unmatched. The CDR3 runs to 16 residues. CDR1 is SGHTA and CDR2 is FQGNSA in the germline V gene.

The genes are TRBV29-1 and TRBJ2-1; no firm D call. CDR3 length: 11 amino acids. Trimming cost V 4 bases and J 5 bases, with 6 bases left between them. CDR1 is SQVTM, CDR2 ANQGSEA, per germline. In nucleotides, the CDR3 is TGCAGCGTTGGTAGTGACAATGAGCAGTTCTTC. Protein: CSVGSDNEQFF.

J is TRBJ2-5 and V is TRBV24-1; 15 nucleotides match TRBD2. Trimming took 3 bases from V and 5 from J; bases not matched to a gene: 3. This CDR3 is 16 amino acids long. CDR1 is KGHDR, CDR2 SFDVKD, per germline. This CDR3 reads CATSDAGTSGRETQYF. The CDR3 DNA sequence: TGTGCCACCAGTGATGCTGGGACTAGCGGGAGGGAGACCCAGTACTTC.